The 2 T cell receptor beta chains below were found in one sample sequenced in a study of T cells after posttransplantation cyclophosphamide. A marrow graft followed busulfan-fludarabine conditioning, with cyclophosphamide on days +3 and +4. Some clones are missing from TCRdb's copy, which holds only in-frame ones; the method was immunoSEQ multiplex PCR. The sample presents about 7,500 clones, none singletons. The material sequenced was PBMCs, taken after allogeneic stem cell transplant with posttransplant cyclophosphamide. The receptors stem from a female patient between 50 and 60 years old who received an allogeneic stem cell transplant from a related donor, was CMV-positive, and had no GVHD. Part of the T cell pool may stem from the graft donor.

Sample share makes this clone medium-sized. V and J are TRBV18 and TRBJ2-1; TRBD2 might be the D (7 bases). The CDR3 loop spans 15 amino acids. The germline V gene has CDR1 KGHSH and CDR2 LQKENI. V was cut by 1 base and J by 6 bases, with 13 bases left in between. The CDR3 DNA sequence: TGTGCCAGCTCACCACAGGGGGGGGTCCTCAATGAGCAGTTCTTC. This sequence encodes CASSPQGGVLNEQFF. Based on the CDR3 plus reference TRBV18 and TRBJ2-1, the full variable domain is NAGVMQNPRHLVRRRGQEARLRCSPMKGHSHVYWYRQLPEEGLKFMVYLQKENIIDESGMPKERFSAEFPKEGPSILRIQQVVRGDSAAYFCASSPQGGVLNEQFFGPGTRLTVL.

In its sample, this clone was seen many times. The V and J genes are TRBV12-3 or TRBV12-4 and TRBJ1-4, with 8 positions matching TRBD1. V trimming: 7 bases; J trimming: 8 bases; junction bases outside the gene matches: 6. The CDR3 runs to 13 residues. For the CDR3, the DNA is TGTGCCAGCAACAGGGGGGCGACGGAAAAACTGTTTTTT. This codes for CASNRGATEKLFF.